This T cell receptor beta chain was sequenced in a study of T cell responses to AZD1222 COVID-19 vaccine. Study background: Researchers grouped second doses given at about 4 or about 12 weeks into one pool. Study-wide findings and caveats: Clonal diversity may have been underestimated, and the donors were mostly white British, with more females than males.

Trimming stripped 5 bases from V and 1 base from J, with 9 bases between. The CDR3 contains 14 residues. Germline V gene data show CDR1 as MNHEY and CDR2 as SMNVEV (reference sequence). Sequenced by immunoSEQ multiplex PCR; TCRdb stores in-frame clones only, minus some. The sample has around 120,000 clones; 90% are singletons. With respect to this clone: Antigen: not known. Other DNA sequences of this sample code for an identical CDR3.

V and J are TRBV27 and TRBJ1-5; maybe TRBD1 (5 bases). This sample comprised peripheral blood, obtained on day 0 of AZD1222 vaccination. The clonotype originates from an adult in good health. The CDR3 protein is CASSLAGSNQPQHF. The CDR3 DNA is TGTGCCAGCAGTCTGGCAGGGAGCAATCAGCCCCAGCATTTT.